The 2 T cell receptor beta chains below come from one sample, sequenced in a study of T cells expressing NK-cell markers. TCRdb re-called the 5' RACE reads and shows each CDR3 protein once, DNA omitted. Seen in this sample are some 150,000 distinct CDR3 sequences; the ten most common clones hold roughly an eighth. Material: blood T cells: a sorted CD56 or NKG2C T cell subset, CD4+ or CD8+ T cells, or bulk PBMC T cells (not recorded which). Source of these receptors: a young man in good health.

The chain combines TRBV5-1 with TRBJ1-1. The CDR3 spans 15 residues. Germline lookup yields CDR1 SGHRS and CDR2 YFSETQ. The CDR3 here is CASSLDPSLNTEAFF.

This chain uses TRBV7-9 with TRBJ1-1. Germline CDR1 is SEHNR and CDR2 is FQNEAQ (reference sequence). This CDR3 is 12 amino acids long. This CDR3 reads CASTTSTDEAFF.